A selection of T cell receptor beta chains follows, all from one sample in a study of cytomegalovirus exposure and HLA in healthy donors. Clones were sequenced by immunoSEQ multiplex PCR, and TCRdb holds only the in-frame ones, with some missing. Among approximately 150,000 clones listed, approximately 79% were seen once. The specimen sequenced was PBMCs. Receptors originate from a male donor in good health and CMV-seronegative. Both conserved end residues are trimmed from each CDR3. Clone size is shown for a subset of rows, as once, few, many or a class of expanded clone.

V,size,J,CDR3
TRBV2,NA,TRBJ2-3,ASGDRSGVTSTDTQY
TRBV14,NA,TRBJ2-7,ASSQDTYEQY
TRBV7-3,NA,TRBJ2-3,ASSLRGGDTQY
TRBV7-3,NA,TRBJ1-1,ASSLNPRQGSSGTEAF
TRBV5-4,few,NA,ASSPNTAGYEQY
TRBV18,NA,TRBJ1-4,ASSKTGSVNEKLF
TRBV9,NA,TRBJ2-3,ASSSDGSSSTDTQY
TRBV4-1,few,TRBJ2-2,ASSQVGLAGANTGELF
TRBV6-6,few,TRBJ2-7,ATGGDFAYEQY
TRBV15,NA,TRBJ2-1,ATSKGRELYNEQF
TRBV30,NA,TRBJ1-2,AWSVAGGYGYT
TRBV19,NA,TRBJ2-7,ASSTGLGSNEQY
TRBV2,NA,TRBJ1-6,ASSEIRGSNSPLH
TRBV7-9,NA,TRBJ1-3,ASSPPGNTIY
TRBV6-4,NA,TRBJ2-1,ASSDSASGGANEQF
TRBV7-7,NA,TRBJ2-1,ASSLGDNYNEQF
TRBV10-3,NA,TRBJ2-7,AISPDSSYEQY
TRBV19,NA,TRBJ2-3,ASRDRGTTDTQY
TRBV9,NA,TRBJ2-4,ASSPGQGINIQY
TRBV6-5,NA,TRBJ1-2,ASSIRQTGGSGYT
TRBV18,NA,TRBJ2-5,ASSPGTGDLGTQY
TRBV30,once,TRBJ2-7,AWRTGEVGEQY
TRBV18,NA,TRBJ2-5,ASSPTEETQY
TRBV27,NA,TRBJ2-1,ASSYRASGGYNEQF
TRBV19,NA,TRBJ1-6,ASSLTGGNSPLH
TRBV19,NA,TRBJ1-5,ASSIPGQRRSPGNQPQH
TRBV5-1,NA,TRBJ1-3,ASAGQWGSGNTIY
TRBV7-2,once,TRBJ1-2,ASSFRQDFGGGHGYT
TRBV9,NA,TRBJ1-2,ASSGRTGDLPYGYT
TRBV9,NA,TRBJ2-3,ASSPGPTDTQY
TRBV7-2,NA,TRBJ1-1,ASGATDSQAF
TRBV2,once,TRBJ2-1,ASSEETSGAHNEQF
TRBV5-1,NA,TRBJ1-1,ASSRGQGGTEAF
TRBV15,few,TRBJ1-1,ATSRMKRQVNTEAF
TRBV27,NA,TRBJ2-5,ASSLLGQETQY
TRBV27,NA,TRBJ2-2,ASRNRNTGELF
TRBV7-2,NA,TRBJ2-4,ASSLVIGGLAKNIQY
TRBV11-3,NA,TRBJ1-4,ASSLLGQDNEKPF
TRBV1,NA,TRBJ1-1,TSSHWTVMNTEAF
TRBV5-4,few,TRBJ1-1,ASNYRGMNTEAF
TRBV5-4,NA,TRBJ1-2,ASSLAGTVGGDGYT
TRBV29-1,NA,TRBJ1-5,SVAGGGNQPQH
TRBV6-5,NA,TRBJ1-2,ASTGQVAPYGYT
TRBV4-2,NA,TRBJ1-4,ASSPRQSNEKLF